This T cell receptor (beta chain) was captured by sequencing in a study of beta chain features in type 1 diabetes. V was pared by 6 bases and J by 7 bases, with 13 bases between. Germline V gene lookup returns CDR1 SNHLY and CDR2 FYNNEI. The CDR3 is 13 residues long. Study-wide findings and caveats: Insertion counts at VDJ junctions were lower in type 1 diabetes patients, who also showed more deletions there. When cDNA is sequenced, cells with high TCR expression could be over-represented. Among patients with Type 1 diabetes, TCRB CDR3s were moderately but significantly shorter in every one of the four CD4+ subsets. Researchers caution that PCR might favor shorter templates, equally among patients and controls.

On this clone: Its antigen is not known.

Expressed TCRB transcripts were sequenced, since all the RNA that had been isolated was reverse transcribed. Profiling relied on immunoSEQ multiplex PCR, and the TCRdb table lists in-frame clones only, not all of them. The table has 250,000 to 300,000 clones, 14% seen once. The V and J genes are TRBV2 and TRBJ2-1, with D possibly matching TRBD1 (5 bases). The sample taken for sequencing was naive CD4+ T cells from blood. The origin of this receptor is a man between 25 and 39 years old with type 1 diabetes. CDR3 nucleotide sequence: TGTGCCAGCAGAACAGGTGGTAGGAATGAGCAGTTCTTC. Encoded protein: CASRTGGRNEQFF. Drawing the rest from reference TRBV2 and TRBJ2-1, the complete variable domain is EPEVTQTPSHQVTQMGQEVILRCVPISNHLYFYWYRQILGQKVEFLVSFYNNEISEKSEIFDDQFSVERPDGSNFTLKIRSTKLEDSAMYFCASRTGGRNEQFFGPGTRLTVL.